The T cell receptor beta chain described here comes from a study of blood T cells in healthy people across ages. Findings of the study overall: Naive T cell percentage and TCR beta diversity correlated strongly.

Sample-barcoded 5' priming and a J-beta primer mix drove a second PCR of about 7 to 12 cycles. Each CDR3 protein gets one entry after TCRdb re-called the 5' RACE reads with MiXCR. The sample consists of more than 800,000 distinct CDR3 sequences, 29% of them appearing once. Remarks on this clonotype: Its antigen remains unknown. A much bigger clone sits one base away, suggesting this may be a read error.

This CDR3 is 15 amino acids long. Germline values: CDR1 DFQATT, CDR2 SNEGSKA (reference sequence). The receptor was isolated from a woman of 80 years or more in good health. The sample consisted of blood. V gene TRBV20-1 combines with J gene TRBJ2-1; the D gene could be TRBD1 or TRBD2 (5 bases each). The J call may be wrong; the DNA end is better matched by TRBJ2-7. CDR3 nucleotide sequence: TGCAGTGCAAAGGGGCGGGCTAGCTCCTACAATGAGCAGTACTTC. Residues: CSAKGRASSYNEQYF.